The clone carrying this T cell receptor (beta chain) was recorded a few times. Its matching antigen is unknown. Time point meaning: patch test 1, 2 weeks after DPC sensitization. Stated treatment: therapeutic diphenylcyclopropenone sensitization with weekly scalp DPC. This entry belongs to a study of human T cells and chemical hapten exposure. TCRdb re-derived calls from the RACE reads in MiXCR, one entry per CDR3 protein. The table lists fewer than 200,000 distinct CDR3 sequences, under 25% of them singletons. The CDR3 is 12 amino acids. Trimming took 3 bases from V and 7 from J; bases not matched to a gene: 0. CDR1 and CDR2 from the germline V gene are MDHEN and SYDVKM. Study results and caveats: Among expanded TCRs, significantly more large CDR3 similarity clusters formed than among controls.

This sequence originates from a woman between 45 and 65 years old with alopecia areata. Some clones in this sample may be carry-over from other donors' samples. The sequences come from whole blood, collected in connection with sensitization to the hapten diphenylcyclopropenone (DPC). The V and J genes are TRBV28 and TRBJ2-5, with 9 nucleotides matching TRBD2. As DNA, the CDR3 is TGTGCCAGCAGTTTGCGGGAGGGGACCCAGTACTTC. Translating gives CASSLREGTQYF.